This record concerns one TCR beta chain sequence. This specimen belongs to a study of T cell responses to AZD1222 COVID-19 vaccine. The CDR3 loop spans 12 amino acids. Germline CDR1 reads GTSNPN; CDR2 reads SVGIG (reference sequence). V was clipped by 2 bases and J by 9 bases, with 14 bases between them. Repertoires were generated with immunoSEQ multiplex PCR, while TCRdb's copy carries only in-frame clones and drops some. The sample has about 110,000 clones, approximately 89% seen once; the top ten hold about 4%. The TCR was taken from an adult who received the AZD1222 COVID-19 vaccine. Sample: peripheral blood, taken 28 days after the second AZD1222 dose. This sequence joins TRBV30 and TRBJ2-7; D is unresolved. Here the CDR3 reads CAWSKTGFGQYF. The DNA for the CDR3 is TGTGCCTGGAGTAAGACCGGGTTTGGGCAGTACTTC. The full variable domain, its missing parts supplied by reference TRBV30 and TRBJ2-7, is SQTIHQWPATLVQPVGSPLSLECTVEGTSNPNLYWYRQAAGRGLQLLFYSVGIGQISSEVPQNLSASRPQDRQFILSSKKLLLSDSGFYLCAWSKTGFGQYFGPGTRLTVT.